The present TCR beta chain was sequenced within a study of cytomegalovirus exposure and HLA in healthy donors. General study points: Earlier analysis yielded a pattern in which most TCR beta V segments were productive about 90% or about 30% of the time. HLA alleles showed associations with some 17,000 TCR beta sequences in a later analysis, at a 0.05 false discovery rate. Rarity characterized most TCR sequences, yet some public TCRs appeared in many donors.

Concerning this clone itself: Antigen specificity is unknown.

PCR was performed using 60 Vbeta and 13 Jbeta primers. The repertoire was sequenced with immunoSEQ multiplex PCR; TCRdb's copy has only in-frame clones and lacks some. Among more than 150,000 clones, over 75% were seen once, and the ten largest hold 1%. Germline assignment: CDR1 ENHRY and CDR2 SYGVKD. The CDR3 runs to 13 residues. Between the trimmed V and J ends, which lost 6 bases and 5 bases, there was a span of 13 bases. The TCR comes from a woman aged 45-59 years in good health and CMV-seropositive. Material for sequencing was PBMCs. This rearrangement joins TRBV10-3 to TRBJ2-5; D might be TRBD1 (7 bases). The CDR3 nucleotides are TGTGCCATCAGCAGGGGGGTCGCGGAGACCCAGTACTTC. Residues: CAISRGVAETQYF.